A selection of T cell receptor beta chains follows, all from one sample in a study of blood T cell repertoires in COVID-19. The method was immunoSEQ multiplex PCR; TCRdb's version includes in-frame clones alone and lacks a portion of them. The repertoire consists of some 150,000 clones, with around 86% occurring once and the leading ten covering about 3.5%. The material sequenced was peripheral blood. These receptors were taken from a man in his 70s with acute or convalescent COVID-19. The CDR3 runs from the conserved cysteine through the conserved F or W. Each record gives: V gene, J gene, D gene, clone size, CDR3 protein, CDR3 DNA. The D gene is left open where the match is weak. Clone size is not always given. Where it is, it says once, few, many or a class for expanded clones.

>TRBV28|TRBJ2-3|TRBD1|-
CATRDRSTDTQYF
TGTGCCACCCGGGACAGATCCACAGATACGCAGTATTTT
>TRBV2|TRBJ2-7|-|-
CASSGGSSYEQYF
TGTGCCAGCAGTGGGGGCAGCTCCTACGAGCAGTACTTC
>TRBV27|TRBJ2-1|-|-
CASSLGTQLYNEQFF
TGTGCCAGCAGTCTCGGGACTCAACTCTACAATGAGCAGTTCTTC
>TRBV3-1/TRBV3-2|TRBJ2-7|TRBD1|-
CASSSTGGSYEQYF
TGTGCCAGCTCCTCAACAGGGGGCAGCTACGAGCAGTACTTC
>TRBV5-1|TRBJ2-2|TRBD2|-
CASSSSSGRSGELFF
TGCGCCAGCAGCTCGTCTAGCGGGAGAAGTGGGGAGCTGTTTTTT
>TRBV6-5|TRBJ2-3|TRBD2|-
CASSTSGGGPNTQYF
TGTGCCAGCAGTACTAGCGGGGGGGGCCCGAATACGCAGTATTTT
>TRBV9|TRBJ2-3|TRBD1|-
CASSVGGTADTQYF
TGTGCCAGCAGCGTAGGAGGGACAGCCGATACGCAGTATTTT
>TRBV27|TRBJ1-1|TRBD1|-
CASSYDRGRKNTEAFF
TGTGCCAGCAGTTACGACAGGGGACGTAAAAACACTGAAGCTTTCTTT
>TRBV24-1|TRBJ2-1|-|few
CATSDPSARLAPTYNEQFF
TGTGCCACCAGTGATCCCTCCGCTAGGCTAGCGCCCACCTACAATGAGCAGTTCTTC
>TRBV19|TRBJ2-7|TRBD1|-
CASSRTGGKYEQYF
TGTGCCAGTAGCAGGACAGGGGGGAAATACGAGCAGTACTTC
>TRBV3-1/TRBV3-2|TRBJ2-5|-|-
CASSPGAGAQETQYF
TGTGCCAGCAGCCCGGGGGCGGGGGCCCAAGAGACCCAGTACTTC
>TRBV9|TRBJ2-7|-|once
CASSVGKGPAGGEQYF
TGTGCCAGCAGCGTAGGTAAGGGACCCGCCGGGGGCGAGCAGTACTTC
>TRBV29-1|TRBJ2-2|TRBD2|-
CSVIAGEGSGELFF
TGCAGCGTCATAGCGGGAGAGGGTTCCGGGGAGCTGTTTTTT
>TRBV28|TRBJ2-1|-|-
CASSLRGPQTNEQFF
TGTGCCAGCAGCCTCCGAGGGCCCCAAACCAATGAGCAGTTCTTC
>TRBV5-1|TRBJ2-7|-|-
CASSLGQRRSSYEQYF
TGCGCCAGCAGCTTGGGCCAGCGGCGGAGCTCCTACGAGCAGTACTTC
>TRBV5-4|TRBJ2-2|TRBD2|-
CASSLGLASGTGELFF
TGTGCCAGCAGCTTGGGACTAGCGTCAGGCACCGGGGAGCTGTTTTTT
>TRBV6-2/TRBV6-3|TRBJ1-5|TRBD1|-
CASSLPPGQGMSNQPQHF
TGTGCCAGCAGTCTGCCACCGGGACAGGGGATGAGCAATCAGCCCCAGCATTTT
>TRBV7-2|TRBJ2-1|TRBD2|-
CASSLTGTSANEQFF
TGTGCCAGCAGCTTAACCGGGACTAGCGCCAATGAGCAGTTCTTC
>TRBV27|TRBJ1-2|TRBD1|few
CASGTATYGYTF
TGTGCCAGCGGGACAGCGACCTATGGCTACACCTTC
>TRBV5-1|TRBJ2-7|TRBD2|-
CASSSSTSGGSYEQYF
TGCGCCAGCAGCTCTTCGACTAGCGGGGGCTCCTACGAGCAGTACTTC
>TRBV6-5|TRBJ2-7|-|few
CASSYDLTRAYEQYF
TGTGCCAGCAGTTACGACCTCACCAGGGCCTACGAGCAGTACTTC
>TRBV5-4|TRBJ1-1|TRBD1|-
CASSLAGTGGEAFF
TGTGCCAGCAGCTTGGCCGGGACAGGGGGCGAAGCTTTCTTT
>TRBV5-1|TRBJ1-5|TRBD1|-
CASSQTGADQPQHF
TGCGCCAGCAGCCAGACAGGGGCTGATCAGCCCCAGCATTTT
>TRBV28|TRBJ2-7|TRBD2|-
CASSPRSGGYHEQYF
TGTGCCAGCAGTCCCCGTAGCGGGGGGTACCACGAGCAGTACTTC
>TRBV2|TRBJ2-3|TRBD1|-
CASSGRDRGRTDTQYF
TGTGCCAGCAGTGGCCGGGACAGGGGCCGCACAGATACGCAGTATTTT
>TRBV6-5|TRBJ2-1|-|once
CASSYSWGAYNEQFF
TGTGCCAGCAGTTACTCCTGGGGGGCCTACAATGAGCAGTTCTTC
>TRBV11-2|TRBJ2-7|TRBD2|-
CASSLGGRAFEQYF
TGTGCCAGCAGCTTAGGCGGGAGGGCCTTTGAGCAGTACTTC
>TRBV10-3|TRBJ2-1|TRBD2|-
CAITLGTSGSGEQFF
TGTGCCATCACTTTGGGGACTAGCGGGAGTGGTGAGCAGTTCTTC
>TRBV28|TRBJ2-1|-|-
CASSSGGPFNEQFF
TGTGCCAGCAGCTCAGGGGGGCCCTTCAATGAGCAGTTCTTC
>TRBV29-1|TRBJ2-1|TRBD2|many
CSSRTSGYNEQFF
TGCAGCTCGAGGACTAGCGGATACAATGAGCAGTTCTTC
>TRBV3-1/TRBV3-2|TRBJ2-7|-|-
CASSQEAASLSYEQYF
TGTGCCAGCAGCCAAGAAGCGGCTTCCCTCTCCTACGAGCAGTACTTC
>TRBV28|TRBJ2-1|-|-
CASWETRASPTPFF
TGTGCCAGCTGGGAGACCCGGGCTAGCCCTACACCATTCTTC
>TRBV7-9|TRBJ1-2|-|-
CASSDSTYGYTF
TGTGCCAGCTCGGACAGTACTTATGGCTACACCTTC
>TRBV11-2|TRBJ2-3|TRBD1|-
CASSYRGRPSRDTQYF
TGTGCCAGCAGTTACAGGGGGAGGCCTTCACGAGATACGCAGTATTTT
>TRBV7-2|TRBJ2-3|TRBD2|-
CASSYGLAGGTDTQYF
TGTGCCAGCAGCTATGGACTAGCGGGAGGCACAGATACGCAGTATTTT
>TRBV28|TRBJ2-7|-|few
CASSKEATYEQYF
TGTGCCAGCAGTAAGGAGGCCACCTACGAGCAGTACTTC
>TRBV15|TRBJ2-2|-|few
CATSSFQGFPGELFF
TGTGCCACCAGCAGCTTCCAGGGGTTTCCCGGGGAGCTGTTTTTT
>TRBV27|TRBJ2-2|TRBD1|once
CASADSSDRGNTGELFF
TGTGCCAGCGCAGATTCATCAGACAGGGGGAACACCGGGGAGCTGTTTTTT
>TRBV28|TRBJ2-3|TRBD1|-
CASSVQGASDTQYF
TGTGCCAGCAGTGTACAGGGGGCGTCAGATACGCAGTATTTT
>TRBV11-2|TRBJ2-3|TRBD2|-
CASSLSGRPDTQYF
TGTGCCAGCAGCCTTAGCGGGAGACCAGATACGCAGTATTTT
>TRBV3-1/TRBV3-2|TRBJ2-1|TRBD1|-
CASSRGQGSYNEQFF
TGTGCCAGCAGCCGAGGACAGGGATCCTACAATGAGCAGTTCTTC
>TRBV29-1|TRBJ2-5|TRBD2|-
CSVAGGSQETQYF
TGCAGCGTGGCCGGGGGGAGCCAAGAGACCCAGTACTTC
>TRBV5-4|TRBJ1-1|-|-
CASSWARQGTEAFF
TGTGCCAGCAGCTGGGCCCGGCAGGGCACTGAAGCTTTCTTT
>TRBV3-1/TRBV3-2|TRBJ1-4|-|-
CASSQGIGEGEKLFF
TGTGCCAGCAGCCAAGGAATCGGGGAAGGCGAAAAACTGTTTTTT
>TRBV7-9|TRBJ1-1|-|-
CASSLVQGNTEAFF
TGTGCCAGCAGCTTAGTCCAGGGAAACACTGAAGCTTTCTTT
>TRBV25-1|TRBJ1-1|-|-
CASRQIPNTEAFF
TGTGCCAGCAGACAGATCCCGAACACTGAAGCTTTCTTT
>TRBV5-1|TRBJ1-3|TRBD1|-
CASSRTTGGGNTIYF
TGCGCCAGCAGCCGGACGACAGGGGGCGGAAACACCATATATTTT
>TRBV18|TRBJ2-2|-|-
CASSPTGSRDTGELFF
TGTGCCAGCTCACCGACGGGTTCACGGGACACCGGGGAGCTGTTTTTT
>TRBV28|TRBJ2-2|TRBD1|-
CASSSPSRDRVHGELFF
TGTGCCAGCAGTTCGCCTAGTCGGGACAGGGTTCACGGGGAGCTGTTTTTT
>TRBV4-2|TRBJ1-1|-|-
CASSQGPAGNTEAFF
TGTGCCAGCAGCCAAGGACCCGCAGGGAACACTGAAGCTTTCTTT
>TRBV27|TRBJ1-6|-|-
CASGRHRDGSPLHF
TGTGCCAGCGGTCGCCACAGGGACGGATCACCCCTCCACTTT
>TRBV14|TRBJ2-1|TRBD2|-
CASSHGTSGDSSYNEQFF
TGTGCCAGCAGCCACGGGACTAGCGGGGATAGCTCCTACAATGAGCAGTTCTTC
>TRBV5-1|TRBJ2-3|-|-
CASSDGIGTDTQYF
TGCGCCAGCAGCGACGGGATCGGTACAGATACGCAGTATTTT
>TRBV28|TRBJ2-2|-|-
CASSLSPRANTGELFF
TGTGCCAGCAGTTTATCCCCGCGCGCGAACACCGGGGAGCTGTTTTTT